The next 15 T cell receptor beta chains were all read from a single sample in a study of blood T cell repertoires in COVID-19. Data came from immunoSEQ multiplex PCR; TCRdb stores just in-frame clones and leaves some out. Counted here are under 300,000 clones, roughly 88% occurring once; the ten biggest clones make up roughly 0.8%. Sequences were obtained from peripheral blood. These receptors were obtained from a woman in her twenties or thirties with acute or convalescent COVID-19.

The chain couples TRBV7-6 to TRBJ2-4, with a tentative D call TRBD2 (5 bases). Trimming removed 5 bases at V and 1 base at J, with 33 bases between. In germline, CDR1 is SGHVS, CDR2 FNYEAQ. The CDR3 is 22 amino acids. The CDR3 region has the DNA TGTGCCAGCAGCCCTCACGGTCGATTTTCTGGACCTGAGGGATGGGCCAAAAACATTCAGTACTTC. Its translation: CASSPHGRFSGPEGWAKNIQYF.

The V call is TRBV29-1, the J call TRBJ2-3; 8 positions agree with TRBD1. Looked up from germline, CDR1 is SQVTM and CDR2 is ANQGSEA. V lost 6 bases to trimming and J lost 2 bases; unmatched junction nucleotides: 4. There are 13 residues in the CDR3. Here the CDR3 DNA reads TGCAGCGTGACAGGGGACCTCACAGATACGCAGTATTTT. It codes for CSVTGDLTDTQYF.

The chain is built from TRBV7-9 and TRBJ2-5; TRBD2 agrees at 14 bases. From germline, CDR1 is SEHNR and CDR2 FQNEAQ (reference sequence). J was trimmed by 2 bases and V by 5 bases; bases with no gene match: 4. This CDR3 spans 16 amino acids. CDR3 DNA: TGTGCCAGCAGCCCCGGGACTAGCGGGGGTCAAGAGACCCAGTACTTC. Its protein is CASSPGTSGGQETQYF.

This chain connects TRBV5-1 to TRBJ2-1, with 13 bases matching TRBD2. There are 17 residues in the CDR3. Germline CDR1 is SGHRS and CDR2 is YFSETQ. Trimming removed 2 bases from V and 9 bases from J; junction bases left unmatched: 11. The CDR3 spells CASSFQLAGGPAGEQFF. The CDR3 nucleotides read TGCGCCAGCAGCTTCCAACTAGCGGGAGGGCCTGCCGGTGAGCAGTTCTTC.

The chain carries TRBV9 and TRBJ2-3, with a weak D call TRBD2 (5 bases). This CDR3 has 15 residues. The germline V and J ends were trimmed by 4 bases and 1 base, with 13 bases remaining between them. CDR1 and CDR2 from the germline V gene are SGDLS and YYNGEE. In DNA form, the CDR3 reads TGTGCCAGCAGCCCTAGGGAGAGGGGCACAGATACGCAGTATTTT. Amino acid sequence: CASSPRERGTDTQYF.

The chain carries TRBV10-3 and TRBJ1-1; TRBD1 matches at 9 bases. V lost 11 bases and J lost 1; bases outside the gene matches: 8. Germline lookup yields CDR1 ENHRY and CDR2 SYGVKD. The length of the CDR3 is 14 residues. CDR3 sequence (DNA): TGTGCCTTTCGGACAGGGGCAACGAACACTGAAGCTTTCTTT. Residues: CAFRTGATNTEAFF.

V usage is TRBV27 and J usage is TRBJ2-7; D uncertain. With 5 bases removed from V and 0 bases from J, the gap between germline ends came to 8 bases. Germline V gene data show CDR1 as MNHEY and CDR2 as SMNVEV (reference sequence). The CDR3 sequence is 13 residues long. CDR3 sequence (DNA): TGTGCCAGCAGTCGAGCGTTCTCCTACGAGCAGTACTTC. Its protein is CASSRAFSYEQYF.

The chain recombines TRBV24-1 with TRBJ2-3; 8 nucleotides agree with TRBD2. The CDR3 loop spans 15 amino acids. Germline V gene lookup returns CDR1 KGHDR and CDR2 SFDVKD. After removal of 5 bases from V and 7 bases from J, the junction contained 10 bases not matched to a gene. The CDR3 DNA sequence: TGTGCCACCAGTGTAGCTAGCGGGTCCATCCATACGCAGTATTTT. Translation: CATSVASGSIHTQYF.

This rearrangement joins TRBV30 to TRBJ1-4; 7 bases align to TRBD1. Trimming took 3 bases from V and 8 from J; bases not matched to a gene: 9. This CDR3 comprises 14 residues. Germline assignment: CDR1 GTSNPN and CDR2 SVGIG (reference sequence). The CDR3 loop reads CAWSSPGGGEKLFF. Written as DNA, the CDR3 is TGTGCCTGGAGCTCCCCAGGGGGAGGAGAAAAACTGTTTTTT.

V is TRBV15 and J is TRBJ2-3; the D is unclear. The CDR3 length is 13 residues. Germline assignment: CDR1 LNHNV and CDR2 YYDKDF (reference sequence). The V end lost 1 base, the J end lost 6 bases, and 8 bases lay between the germline ends. The CDR3 nucleotides read TGTGCCACCAGCAGAGTGGGCGTCGATACGCAGTATTTT. The encoded protein is CATSRVGVDTQYF.

This chain joins TRBV10-3 and TRBJ1-6, with 7 bases matching TRBD1. With V trimmed by 10 bases and J by 6 bases, 15 bases remained unmatched. The CDR3 totals 16 residues. Germline lookup yields CDR1 ENHRY and CDR2 SYGVKD. Here the CDR3 reads CATRPRDSSINSPLHF. CDR3 sequence (DNA): TGTGCCACCCGACCGCGGGACAGCTCAATTAATTCACCCCTCCACTTT.

This clone was recorded at least ten times. This sequence joins TRBV28 and TRBJ1-2; 8 bases line up with TRBD1. Germline trimming cut 1 base from V and 5 bases from J; bases unmatched to any gene: 12. From germline, CDR1 is MDHEN and CDR2 SYDVKM. CDR3 length: 17 amino acids. CDR3 sequence: CASSLYGQGALGYGYTF. DNA of the CDR3: TGTGCCAGCAGTTTATACGGGCAGGGGGCACTTGGGTATGGCTACACCTTC.

This clone was seen a handful of times. This chain connects TRBV5-1 to TRBJ1-2, with TRBD1 matching 12 bases. V shed 4 bases and J 0 bases; nucleotides not matched to a gene: 7. This CDR3 is 17 amino acids long. The germline V gene encodes CDR1 SGHRS and CDR2 YFSETQ. The CDR3 DNA reads as TGCGCCAGCAGCATAGGGACAGGGGGCCTCGCTAACTATGGCTACACCTTC. This sequence encodes CASSIGTGGLANYGYTF. The variable domain in full, with the rest retrieved from reference TRBV5-1 and TRBJ1-2, is KAGVTQTPRYLIKTRGQQVTLSCSPISGHRSVSWYQQTPGQGLQFLFEYFSETQRNKGNFPGRFSGRQFSNSRSEMNVSTLELGDSALYLCASSIGTGGLANYGYTFGSGTRLTVV.

The chain joins TRBV30 to TRBJ2-5, with a tentative D call TRBD2 (6 bases). CDR1 is GTSNPN and CDR2 is SVGIG in the germline V gene (reference sequence). Trimming stripped 4 bases from V and 7 bases from J, with 22 bases between. This CDR3 is built from 15 residues. DNA for the CDR3: TGTGCCTGGAACTCCGGGACTTGGGGAGTGGGGACCCAGTACTTC. Translation: CAWNSGTWGVGTQYF. Full variable domain (remainder filled in from reference TRBV30 and TRBJ2-5): SQTIHQWPATLVQPVGSPLSLECTVEGTSNPNLYWYRQAAGRGLQLLFYSVGIGQISSEVPQNLSASRPQDRQFILSSKKLLLSDSGFYLCAWNSGTWGVGTQYFGPGTRLLVL.

The CDR3 protein is CASSPLSPYRDTKRTNEKLFF. The CDR3 region has the DNA TGTGCCAGCAGCCCACTTAGCCCCTATCGGGACACAAAGAGAACTAATGAAAAACTGTTTTTT. The chain employs TRBV6-2 or TRBV6-3 and TRBJ1-4; D is perhaps TRBD1 (6 bases). The CDR3 spans 21 residues. The V gene's germline CDR1 is MNHEY and CDR2 SVGEGT. V gave up 6 bases and J gave up 1 base, with 30 bases separating them.